A selection of T cell receptor beta chains follows, all from one sample in a study of blood T cell repertoires in COVID-19. Profiling relied on immunoSEQ multiplex PCR, and the TCRdb table lists in-frame clones only, not all of them. The repertoire has over 55,000 clones, around 90% of them found once; the top ten carry under 2.5%. The sequencing input was peripheral blood. The origin of the receptors is a man aged 60 to 75 with acute or convalescent COVID-19. Both conserved end residues are part of each CDR3. The order of the fields is J gene, V gene, CDR3 protein.

j_gene: TRBJ1-1
v_gene: TRBV18
CDR3aa: CASSPLGQLNTEAFF

j_gene: TRBJ1-1
v_gene: TRBV28
CDR3aa: CASSRPTENTEAFF

j_gene: TRBJ1-2
v_gene: TRBV6-2/TRBV6-3
CDR3aa: CASSYNPLRGYTF

j_gene: TRBJ1-2
v_gene: TRBV30
CDR3aa: CAWNKGGDYGYTF

j_gene: TRBJ2-7
v_gene: TRBV30
CDR3aa: CAWSVGAGGHSSSYEQYF

j_gene: TRBJ1-2
v_gene: TRBV5-5
CDR3aa: CASSARSRGDYGYTF

j_gene: TRBJ1-2
v_gene: TRBV28
CDR3aa: CASSLEDIRAGYTF

j_gene: TRBJ1-4
v_gene: TRBV4-3
CDR3aa: CASSRGGRKVNEKLFF

j_gene: TRBJ2-2
v_gene: TRBV24-1
CDR3aa: CATSGGSDTGELFF

j_gene: TRBJ2-3
v_gene: TRBV27
CDR3aa: CATRTGGTDTQYF

j_gene: TRBJ2-2
v_gene: TRBV18
CDR3aa: CASSPEGLGAGELFF

j_gene: TRBJ1-5
v_gene: TRBV19
CDR3aa: CASSILDSLGNQPQHF

j_gene: TRBJ2-6
v_gene: TRBV6-2/TRBV6-3
CDR3aa: CASSYRGTGANVLTF

j_gene: TRBJ2-1
v_gene: TRBV24-1
CDR3aa: CATSDPRFVVNEQFF

j_gene: TRBJ1-1
v_gene: TRBV18
CDR3aa: CASSQSGGENTEAFF

j_gene: TRBJ1-4
v_gene: TRBV9
CDR3aa: CASSATQNRGELFF

j_gene: TRBJ2-2
v_gene: TRBV15
CDR3aa: CATSRDLAGELFF

j_gene: TRBJ1-5
v_gene: TRBV4-2
CDR3aa: CASSQGIRGSQPQHF

j_gene: TRBJ1-1
v_gene: TRBV7-9
CDR3aa: CASSSTEGTEAFF

j_gene: TRBJ2-1
v_gene: TRBV28
CDR3aa: CASSKTSGTPKIF

j_gene: TRBJ2-5
v_gene: TRBV5-1
CDR3aa: CASSLGVQETQYF

j_gene: TRBJ2-3
v_gene: TRBV24-1
CDR3aa: CATSDLLPAGVGEGTDTQYF

j_gene: TRBJ2-3
v_gene: TRBV3-1/TRBV3-2
CDR3aa: CASSRRLAGDRTDTQYF

j_gene: TRBJ1-2
v_gene: TRBV28
CDR3aa: CASSLRQGATRGYTF

j_gene: TRBJ2-2
v_gene: TRBV5-6
CDR3aa: CASSFPGLAANTGELFF

j_gene: TRBJ1-2
v_gene: TRBV19
CDR3aa: CASTSKSRGGRWGYTF

j_gene: TRBJ1-1
v_gene: TRBV27
CDR3aa: CASSPPGGTEAFF

j_gene: TRBJ2-7
v_gene: TRBV18
CDR3aa: CASSKTGVPPNDEQYF

j_gene: TRBJ1-4
v_gene: TRBV7-2
CDR3aa: CASSLGRVAEKLFF

j_gene: TRBJ2-4
v_gene: TRBV9
CDR3aa: CASSVEGRQGLSGAKNIQYF

j_gene: TRBJ2-1
v_gene: TRBV3-1/TRBV3-2
CDR3aa: CASSHGLAGDEQFF

j_gene: TRBJ1-5
v_gene: TRBV19
CDR3aa: CASSMRDQPQHF

j_gene: TRBJ2-7
v_gene: TRBV6-5
CDR3aa: CASRPGQGTYEQYF

j_gene: TRBJ1-5
v_gene: TRBV6-1
CDR3aa: CASSEGHDSYSNQPQHF

j_gene: TRBJ2-3
v_gene: TRBV5-1
CDR3aa: CASSLGTLATDTQYF

j_gene: TRBJ2-2
v_gene: TRBV5-8
CDR3aa: CASSQDRGATGELFF

j_gene: TRBJ2-2
v_gene: TRBV5-1
CDR3aa: CASSLAQTGETGELFF